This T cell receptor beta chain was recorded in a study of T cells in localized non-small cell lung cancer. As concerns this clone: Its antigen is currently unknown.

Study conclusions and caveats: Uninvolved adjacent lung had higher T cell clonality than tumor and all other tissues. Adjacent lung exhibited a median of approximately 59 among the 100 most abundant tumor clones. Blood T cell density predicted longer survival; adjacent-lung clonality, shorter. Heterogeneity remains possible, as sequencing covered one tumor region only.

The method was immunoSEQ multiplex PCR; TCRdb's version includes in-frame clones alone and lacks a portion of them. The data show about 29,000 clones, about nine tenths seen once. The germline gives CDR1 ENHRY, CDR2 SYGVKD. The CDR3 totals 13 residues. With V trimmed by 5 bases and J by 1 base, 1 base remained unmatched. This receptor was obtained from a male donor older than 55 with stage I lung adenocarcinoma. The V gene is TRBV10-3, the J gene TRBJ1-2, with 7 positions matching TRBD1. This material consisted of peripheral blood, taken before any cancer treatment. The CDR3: CAISRDSNYGYTF. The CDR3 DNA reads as TGTGCCATCAGTCGGGACAGTAACTATGGCTACACCTTC.